Listed here is a single T cell receptor (beta chain). This clone's antigen is unknown. One base away there is no much larger clone; base qualities are not given. A second Seattle source provided samples from volunteer blood donors who had recovered from COVID-19. Each collaborating institution followed its own protocols to collect whole blood in K2EDTA tubes. Collaborator samples were shipped for TCRbeta analysis as frozen whole blood, isolated PBMCs, or DNA extracted from either sample type. This sample is part of a study of blood T cell repertoires in COVID-19 (dated by TCRdb to the early 2020s). A note on the overall study: Collaborator samples came from the United States, Italy and Spain and covered acute and convalescent phases of COVID-19. Subjects who had been exposed to COVID-19, were actively infected with it, or had recovered from it provided the deeply sampled blood TCRbeta repertoires that made up the dataset. Where HLA class I and class II types were available, the types were taken from metadata supplied by the sample provider, not from assay-based typing. A freely available public database, intended as a resource for researchers studying the immune response to SARS-CoV-2, is where the repertoires were released. The prospective study material was composed of cDNA or gDNA derived from T cells, B-cell-depleted T cells, or PBMCs. Sample metadata almost always included a de-identified subject ID, COVID-19 status, age in years and sex. Samples were obtained from the ongoing ImmuneRACE study (first 160 participants) and from approximately 1,200 subjects provided by 6 global collaborators. What the research found in general, with its limitations: Clinical and demographic metadata were provided uncurated, with the amount varying by source and participant.

The immunoSEQ Assay, a bias-controlled multiplex PCR, was used to amplify TCRbeta CDR3 regions from genomic DNA. The authors processed their data as follows. Nucleated cell counts per sample were estimated from amplification of reference gene primers within the assay. To quantify the absolute abundance of each unique TCRbeta CDR3 rearrangement, sequence reads were collapsed and filtered. For each sample, productive Simpson clonality was calculated as the square root of Simpson's diversity index across productive rearrangements. The clones in this table, taken by TCRdb from immuneACCESS, are in-frame only. Not every clone is retained; where verified, under half of the shortfall comes from an unresolved V gene, and the cause of the rest is unknown. V, J and clone size reflect that table, while D and trimming were determined from the DNA. The sample table lists under 200,000 clones, roughly 86% of them with a count of one. The top ten hold under 5% of the sample.

What was sequenced was peripheral blood. This receptor was taken from a woman aged 55-70 years who had recovered from COVID-19.

At the DNA level, the sequence is TGTGCCAGCAGTATGAAACCCGGGACTCAGCATTTT. It is translated as CASSMKPGTQHF. The sequence links TRBV6-2 or TRBV6-3 to TRBJ1-5, and perhaps TRBD1 as D gene, on 5 matching bases. In the germline V gene, CDR1 corresponds to MNHEY and CDR2 to SVGEGT. The CDR3 covers 12 residues, taking in both the cysteine and the phenylalanine. Kept here is only the CDR3 DNA, which spans 36 bases and is read in frame from base 1. The trim is 5 bases for V and 13 bases for J, with a gap of 15 bases between the germline ends.